This T cell receptor (beta chain) appears in the sequencing data of a study of naive and memory T cell subsets. An equimolar mix of two oligonucleotides served as the beta constant-region primer for TRBC1 and TRBC2. TCRdb reanalysed the UMI-ligation and nested PCR reads using MiXCR and keeps one entry per CDR3 protein. The table records 150,000 or so distinct CDR3 sequences, 15% to 20% of them present only once. CDR3 length: 16 residues. Looked up from germline, CDR1 is LGHDT and CDR2 is YNNKEL (reference sequence). The J segment lost 4 bases and the V segment lost 1 base, leaving 7 bases of the junction unmatched.

The chain couples TRBV3-1 to TRBJ2-1; 7 bases agree with TRBD2. The TCR comes from a human donor in good health. Material for sequencing was naive CD4+ T cells from blood. The chain's CDR3 is CASSQVTSLRYNEQFF. The CDR3 bases are TGTGCCAGCAGCCAAGTGACTAGCCTTAGATACAATGAGCAGTTCTTC.